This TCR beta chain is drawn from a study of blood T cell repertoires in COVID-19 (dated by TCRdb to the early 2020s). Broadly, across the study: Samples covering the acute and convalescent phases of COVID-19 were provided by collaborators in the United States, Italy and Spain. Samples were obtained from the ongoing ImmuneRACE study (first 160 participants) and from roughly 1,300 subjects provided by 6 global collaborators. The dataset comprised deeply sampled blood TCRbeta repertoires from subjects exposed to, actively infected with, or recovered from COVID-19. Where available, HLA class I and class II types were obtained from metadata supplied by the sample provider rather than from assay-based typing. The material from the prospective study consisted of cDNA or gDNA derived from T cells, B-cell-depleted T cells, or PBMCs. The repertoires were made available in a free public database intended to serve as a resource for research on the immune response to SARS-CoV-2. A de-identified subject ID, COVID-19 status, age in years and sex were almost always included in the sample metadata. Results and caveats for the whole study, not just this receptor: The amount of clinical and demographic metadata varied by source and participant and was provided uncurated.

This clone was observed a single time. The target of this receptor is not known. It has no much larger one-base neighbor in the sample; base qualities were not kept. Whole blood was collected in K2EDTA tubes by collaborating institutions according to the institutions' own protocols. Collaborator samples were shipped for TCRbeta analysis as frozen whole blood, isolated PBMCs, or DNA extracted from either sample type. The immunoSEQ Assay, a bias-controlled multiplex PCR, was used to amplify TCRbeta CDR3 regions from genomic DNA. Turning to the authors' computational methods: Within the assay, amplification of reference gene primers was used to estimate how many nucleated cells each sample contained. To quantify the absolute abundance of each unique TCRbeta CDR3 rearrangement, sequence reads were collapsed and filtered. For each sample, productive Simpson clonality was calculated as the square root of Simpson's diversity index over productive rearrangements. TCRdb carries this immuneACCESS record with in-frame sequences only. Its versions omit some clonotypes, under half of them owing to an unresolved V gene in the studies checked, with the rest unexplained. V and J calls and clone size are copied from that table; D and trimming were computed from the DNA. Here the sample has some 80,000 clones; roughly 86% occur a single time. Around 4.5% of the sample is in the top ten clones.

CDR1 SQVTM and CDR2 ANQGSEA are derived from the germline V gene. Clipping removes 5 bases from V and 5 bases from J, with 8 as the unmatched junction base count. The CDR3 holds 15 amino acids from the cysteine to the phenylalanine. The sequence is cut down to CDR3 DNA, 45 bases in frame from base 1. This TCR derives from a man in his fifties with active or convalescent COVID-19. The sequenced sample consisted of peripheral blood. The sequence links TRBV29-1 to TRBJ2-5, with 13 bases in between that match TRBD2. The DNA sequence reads TGCAGCGTTCGACTCGGGACTAGCGGGGTCGAGACCCAGTACTTC. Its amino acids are CSVRLGTSGVETQYF.